These T cell receptor beta chains were read from a single sample in a study of shared clonotypes between healthy human individuals. Sequencing used immunoSEQ multiplex PCR; TCRdb keeps in-frame clones, though not all of them. The sample carries about 600,000 clones, around three quarters recorded once. The material sequenced was PBMCs. The receptors were sampled from a woman in her thirties or forties in good health. Some clones in this sample may be carry-over from other donors' samples. Each CDR3 is given with its conserved first and last residue. D genes are given only for firm matches. Part of the rows lack a size; the others show once, few, many or a class for expanded clones.

d_call cdr3_length j_call v_call clone_size cdr3_aa cdr3_nt
TRBD1 14 TRBJ1-1 TRBV7-9 - CASTKGQGDTEAFF TGTGCCAGCACCAAGGGACAGGGGGACACTGAAGCTTTCTTT
TRBD2 17 TRBJ2-1 TRBV9 once CASSPGLAGLSYNEQFF TGTGCCAGCAGCCCCGGACTAGCGGGACTATCCTACAATGAGCAGTTCTTC
TRBD1 15 TRBJ1-2 TRBV9 - CASSAQGAQPYGYTF TGTGCCAGCAGCGCCCAGGGGGCGCAGCCCTATGGCTACACCTTC
TRBD1 13 TRBJ1-1 TRBV19 - CASSQQGDTEAFF TGTGCCAGTAGTCAACAGGGGGACACTGAAGCTTTCTTT
- 14 TRBJ2-7 TRBV19 - CASSITGLSYEQYF TGTGCCAGTAGTATTACAGGGCTATCCTACGAGCAGTACTTC
- 14 TRBJ1-5 TRBV23-1 - CASSTGCTNQPQHF TGCGCCAGCAGTACAGGGTGCACTAATCAGCCCCAGCATTTT
- 16 TRBJ1-1 TRBV5-6 - CASSLVAGRWNTEAFF TGTGCCAGCAGCTTGGTGGCAGGGCGGTGGAACACTGAAGCTTTCTTT
TRBD1 14 TRBJ2-5 TRBV5-1 many CASSPWGQQETQYF TGCGCCAGCAGCCCCTGGGGACAGCAAGAGACCCAGTACTTC
TRBD1 14 TRBJ1-2 TRBV28 once CAIPGTGEDLGYTF TGTGCCATCCCCGGGACAGGGGAGGATCTTGGCTACACCTTC
- 13 TRBJ2-5 TRBV11-2 - CASSLGLQETQYF TGTGCCAGCAGCTTAGGGCTGCAAGAGACCCAGTACTTC
- 15 TRBJ1-1 TRBV10-3 - CAISAAGDNSAEAFF TGTGCCATCAGTGCGGCCGGCGACAACAGCGCTGAAGCTTTCTTT
- 18 TRBJ1-1 TRBV2 - CAQQPVGSNLRPNTEAFF TGTGCCCAGCAGCCGGTCGGCAGCAACCTACGACCGAACACTGAAGCTTTCTTT
TRBD1 15 TRBJ1-1 TRBV4-3 - CASNQEQGPDTEAFF TGCGCCAGCAACCAAGAACAGGGGCCGGACACTGAAGCTTTCTTT
TRBD1 15 TRBJ1-4 TRBV2 - CASRTDRGASEKLFF TGTGCCAGCAGGACGGACAGGGGAGCAAGTGAAAAACTGTTTTTT
TRBD2 17 TRBJ2-3 TRBV11-2 - CASSQWGLAGSTDTQYF TGTGCCAGCAGCCAATGGGGACTAGCAGGAAGCACAGATACGCAGTATTTT
TRBD1 16 TRBJ2-7 TRBV10-3 - CAISDLTGGHSYEQYF TGTGCCATCAGTGACCTGACAGGGGGACACTCCTACGAGCAGTACTTC
TRBD1 17 TRBJ1-4 TRBV18 - CASSPSTTGTGDEKLFF TGTGCCAGCTCACCCTCAACGACCGGGACAGGGGACGAAAAACTGTTTTTT
- 15 TRBJ2-7 TRBV7-8 - CASSLEGVTSYEQYF TGTGCCAGCAGCTTAGAAGGAGTGACCTCCTACGAGCAGTACTTC